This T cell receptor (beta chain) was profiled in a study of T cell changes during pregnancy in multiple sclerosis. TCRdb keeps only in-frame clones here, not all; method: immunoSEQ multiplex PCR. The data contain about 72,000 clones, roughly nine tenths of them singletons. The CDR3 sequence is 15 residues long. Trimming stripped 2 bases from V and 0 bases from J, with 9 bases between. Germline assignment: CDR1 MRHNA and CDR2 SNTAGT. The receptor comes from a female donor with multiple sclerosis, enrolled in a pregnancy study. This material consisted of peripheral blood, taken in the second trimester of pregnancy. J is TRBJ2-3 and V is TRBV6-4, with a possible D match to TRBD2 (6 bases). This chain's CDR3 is CASSDTAGSTDTQYF. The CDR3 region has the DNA TGTGCCAGCAGTGACACGGCGGGGAGCACAGATACGCAGTATTTT.